These 21 T cell receptor beta chains share one sample of origin, sequenced in a study of OX40 agonist ivuxolimab in advanced cancers. Generated by immunoSEQ multiplex PCR, the TCRdb table keeps only in-frame clones and is missing some. The table has roughly 93,000 clones, approximately 80% seen once. The sequencing here drew on CD4+ or CD8+ T cells sorted from blood, taken in a trial of the OX40 agonist ivuxolimab. The receptors come from an adult with an advanced solid tumor such as melanoma, head and neck, liver or kidney cancer.

This clone was counted between two and nine times. This chain connects TRBV28 to TRBJ2-7; possible D gene TRBD1, 6 bases. The V gene's germline CDR1 is MDHEN and CDR2 SYDVKM. This CDR3 is built from 12 residues. Trimming cost V 5 bases and J 3 bases, with 8 bases left between them. CDR3 bases: TGTGCCAGCAGTAAGACAGGCTACGAGCAGTACTTC. This sequence encodes CASSKTGYEQYF. Full variable domain (remainder filled in from reference TRBV28 and TRBJ2-7): DVKVTQSSRYLVKRTGEKVFLECVQDMDHENMFWYRQDPGLGLRLIYFSYDVKMKEKGDIPEGYSVSREKKERFSLILESASTNQTSMYLCASSKTGYEQYFGPGTRLTVT.

The chain recombines TRBV10-2 with TRBJ2-3, with D uncertain. This CDR3 region has 14 residues. V lost 8 bases and J 2 bases, leaving 14 bases between the germline ends. From germline, CDR1 is WSHSY and CDR2 SAAADI. The CDR3, as DNA: TGCGCCAGCTGCCGTTCGGTTCCCACAGATACGCAGTATTTT. It translates to CASCRSVPTDTQYF.

The chain recombines TRBV2 with TRBJ2-5; TRBD2 is a possible D gene (5 bases). Germline V lookup: CDR1 SNHLY, CDR2 FYNNEI. The CDR3 is 14 amino acids. V was cut by 6 bases and J by 7 bases, with 18 bases left in between. CDR3 sequence (DNA): TGTGCCAGCAGCGCGGGCCGCCTAAGCGGGACCCAGTACTTC. Translated: CASSAGRLSGTQYF.

The chain joins TRBV6-5 to TRBJ2-7; 14 nucleotides align to TRBD2. The V and J ends lost 5 bases and 6 bases, in that order; junction bases with no gene match: 6. This CDR3 has 15 residues. Germline V gene sequence: CDR1 MNHEY, CDR2 SVGAGI. For the CDR3, the DNA is TGTGCCAGCAGTACGACTAGCGGGGGGGCTTCCGAGCAGTACTTC. Its protein product is CASSTTSGGASEQYF.

The chain carries TRBV2 and TRBJ2-7; TRBD1 aligns across 9 bases. Germline CDR1 is SNHLY and CDR2 is FYNNEI. There are 14 residues in the CDR3. The V and J ends lost 6 bases and 3 bases, in that order; junction bases with no gene match: 6. CDR3 nucleotide sequence: TGTGCCAGCAGCGTACAGGGGGCTGGCTACGAGCAGTACTTC. It codes for CASSVQGAGYEQYF.

J is TRBJ1-1 and V is TRBV2; D not resolved. The germline CDR1 and CDR2 sequences are SNHLY and FYNNEI. V was clipped by 1 base and J by 1 base, with 4 bases between them. The CDR3 runs 13 residues. The CDR3 DNA is TGTGCCAGCAGTGAAGTGCGGAACACTGAAGCTTTCTTT. Protein product: CASSEVRNTEAFF.

This chain connects TRBV7-6 to TRBJ2-1; 11 bases line up with TRBD2. J gave up 7 bases and V 5 bases, and 1 base lay outside the gene matches. Per the germline V gene, CDR1 is SGHVS and CDR2 is FNYEAQ. The CDR3 covers 13 residues. CDR3 region: CASSPSGRNEQFF. The CDR3 region has the DNA TGTGCCAGCAGCCCTAGCGGGAGGAATGAGCAGTTCTTC. The variable domain in full, completed from reference TRBV7-6 and TRBJ2-1, reads GAGVSQSPRYKVTKRGQDVALRCDPISGHVSLYWYRQALGQGPEFLTYFNYEAQQDKSGLPNDRFSAERPEGSISTLTIQRTEQRDSAMYRCASSPSGRNEQFFGPGTRLTVL.

J is TRBJ2-1 and V is TRBV11-3; 9 bases align to TRBD2. J lost 9 bases, V lost 1 base, and 10 bases had no gene match. This CDR3 is 16 amino acids long. Germline assignment: CDR1 SGHNT and CDR2 YENEEA. The CDR3 is CASSLVALAGPSEQFF. The CDR3 DNA follows: TGTGCCAGCAGCTTAGTTGCTCTAGCGGGACCCAGTGAGCAGTTCTTC.

The chain couples TRBV25-1 to TRBJ2-7; D perhaps matches TRBD2 (5 bases). The germline gives CDR1 MGHDK, CDR2 SYGVNS. With 3 bases removed from V and 0 bases from J, the gap between germline ends came to 6 bases. The CDR3 runs 13 residues. DNA for the CDR3: TGTGCCAGCAGTGAGAGGGACTCCTACGAGCAGTACTTC. Amino acids: CASSERDSYEQYF.

This chain connects TRBV19 to TRBJ2-1; a possible D gene is TRBD2 (6 bases). Trimming removed 11 bases at V and 4 bases at J, with 15 bases between. CDR3 size: 13 residues. Germline lookup yields CDR1 LNHDA and CDR2 SQIVND (reference sequence). The CDR3 is CAALNGSYNEQFF. The CDR3 region has the DNA TGTGCCGCATTAAACGGGAGTTACAATGAGCAGTTCTTC.

The chain has TRBV5-4 and TRBJ1-2; TRBD1 matches 7 bases. Germline-derived CDR1 and CDR2 are SGHNT and YYREEE (reference sequence). The CDR3 runs 16 residues. Unmatched junction bases numbered 7, after V lost 0 bases and J lost 2 bases. This chain's CDR3 is CASSLDKGTENYGYTF. The CDR3 coding sequence is TGTGCCAGCAGCTTGGATAAGGGGACAGAGAACTATGGCTACACCTTC.

The rearrangement joins TRBV19 to TRBJ2-7, with 7 bases fitting TRBD2. After removal of 3 bases from V and 2 bases from J, the junction contained 7 bases not matched to a gene. Germline loops: CDR1 LNHDA, CDR2 SQIVND (reference sequence). CDR3 length: 15 amino acids. CDR3 sequence: CASSMGTGLPYEQYF. In DNA form, the CDR3 reads TGTGCCAGTAGTATGGGGACGGGACTACCCTACGAGCAGTACTTC.

This chain links TRBV5-1 with TRBJ2-1, with 10 bases lining up with TRBD2. The CDR3 has 16 residues. Trimming at V came to 4 bases and at J to 7 bases, leaving 11 bases not matched to a gene. Per germline, CDR1 SGHRS and CDR2 YFSETQ. DNA of the CDR3: TGCGCCAGCAGCCCTTTAGCGGGGGGCGCGGGTAATGAGCAGTTCTTC. It is translated as CASSPLAGGAGNEQFF.

This clone was detected a few times. The chain combines TRBV2 with TRBJ2-7; D is uncertain. Trimming removed 4 bases from V and 3 bases from J, with 4 bases in between. CDR1 is SNHLY, CDR2 FYNNEI, per germline. The CDR3 covers 11 residues. The CDR3 sequence: CASSGDYEQYF. CDR3 bases: TGTGCCAGCAGTGGAGACTACGAGCAGTACTTC.

The chain uses TRBV5-1 and TRBJ1-1; D uncertain. CDR3 length: 13 amino acids. The V and J ends lost 0 bases and 0 bases respectively, with 3 bases between them. Germline V gene lookup returns CDR1 SGHRS and CDR2 YFSETQ. The chain's CDR3 is CASSLAVNTEAFF. CDR3 bases: TGCGCCAGCAGCTTGGCAGTGAACACTGAAGCTTTCTTT.

The DNA of the CDR3 is TGTGCCAGCAGGCGCGAAAAACTGTTTTTT. It codes for CASRREKLFF. This chain uses TRBV2 with TRBJ1-4, with D hard to call. CDR1 is SNHLY, CDR2 FYNNEI, per germline. This CDR3 is built from 10 residues. V lost 6 bases and J lost 8, with 4 bases in between.

The chain recombines TRBV5-1 with TRBJ2-5; no clear D. The DNA end lines up better with TRBJ2-7; the J call may be wrong. The CDR3 contains 11 residues. The germline V gene encodes CDR1 SGHRS and CDR2 YFSETQ. DNA of the CDR3: TGCGCCAGCAGCTACGACACCGAGCAGTACTTC. It specifies CASSYDTEQYF.

The genes are TRBV7-9 and TRBJ2-1; possibly TRBD1 or TRBD2 for D (5 bases each). The germline V gene encodes CDR1 SEHNR and CDR2 FQNEAQ (reference sequence). The CDR3 is 13 residues long. Trimming pared 3 bases from V and 8 bases from J, leaving 11 bases between. CDR3 in amino acids: CASSFRDGDEQFF. The CDR3 DNA sequence: TGTGCCAGCAGCTTCCGGGACGGTGATGAGCAGTTCTTC.

This clone was seen only a few times. The genes are TRBV2 and TRBJ2-3, with D hard to call. Trimming pared 7 bases from V and 7 bases from J, leaving 6 bases between. Germline V lookup: CDR1 SNHLY, CDR2 FYNNEI. The CDR3 spans 10 residues. The CDR3 DNA follows: TGTGCCAGCACCTCCTATACGCAGTATTTT. This encodes CASTSYTQYF.

The chain is built from TRBV5-1 and TRBJ2-7, with D perhaps given as TRBD1 or TRBD2 (6 bases each). This CDR3 has 14 residues. The germline gives CDR1 SGHRS, CDR2 YFSETQ. V was shortened by 4 bases and J by 1 base, with 12 bases between the two germline ends. CDR3 sequence (DNA): TGCGCCAGCAGCGGCGGGACAAGTTCCTACGAGCAGTACTTC. Translated: CASSGGTSSYEQYF.

CDR3 bases: TGTGCCAGCAGCGGGACTAGCGGGAGGCACGGTGAGCAGTTCTTC. This encodes CASSGTSGRHGEQFF. V gene TRBV2 combines with J gene TRBJ2-1; 15 bases match TRBD2. The V gene's germline CDR1 is SNHLY and CDR2 FYNNEI. This CDR3 region has 15 residues. V dropped 6 bases and J dropped 9; count of bases not matched to a gene: 6. The complete variable domain, with remaining parts taken from reference TRBV2 and TRBJ2-1, reads EPEVTQTPSHQVTQMGQEVILRCVPISNHLYFYWYRQILGQKVEFLVSFYNNEISEKSEIFDDQFSVERPDGSNFTLKIRSTKLEDSAMYFCASSGTSGRHGEQFFGPGTRLTVL.